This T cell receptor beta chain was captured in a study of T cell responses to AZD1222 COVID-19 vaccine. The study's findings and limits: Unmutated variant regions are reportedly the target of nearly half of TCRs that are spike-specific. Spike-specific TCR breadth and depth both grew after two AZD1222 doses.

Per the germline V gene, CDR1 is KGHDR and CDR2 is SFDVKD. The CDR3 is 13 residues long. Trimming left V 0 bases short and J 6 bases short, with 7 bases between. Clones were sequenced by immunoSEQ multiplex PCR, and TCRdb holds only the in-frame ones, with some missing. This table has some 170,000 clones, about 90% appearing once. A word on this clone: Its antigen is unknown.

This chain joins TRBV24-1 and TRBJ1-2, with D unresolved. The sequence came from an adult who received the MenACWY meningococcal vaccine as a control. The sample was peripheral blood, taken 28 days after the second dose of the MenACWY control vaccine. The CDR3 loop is CATSDLPSHGYTF. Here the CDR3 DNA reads TGTGCCACCAGTGATTTGCCCTCTCATGGCTACACCTTC.